What follows is one TCR beta chain and its context. What it recognizes is unknown. The sample originates from a study of metastatic and nonmetastatic thyroid tumors. Study information: Repertoire comparison spanned blood and tumor or nodule tissue of malignant and benign thyroid patients.

General study results and limits: Malignant tumors reportedly showed significantly higher TCR beta diversity than benign nodules in both blood and tumor.

Study processing details: Differences in CDR3 between clinicopathological groups were drawn on to build a classifier intended to discriminate distant-metastatic papillary thyroid cancer patients. TCRdb reassembled clones from the PCR reads with MiXCR. Clone size and V and J calls follow TCRdb, not the original study. The table has about 28,000 clones, 3.5% to 4.5% seen once. No treatment of any kind had been given to any patient before thyroid surgery. Trimming removed 0 bases at V and 6 bases at J, with 18 bases between. Germline values: CDR1 MNHEY, CDR2 SVGAGI. This CDR3 contains 16 residues. The specimen sequenced was blood. The sequence was collected from a male donor with papillary thyroid cancer or a benign thyroid nodule (not recorded which). Some clones in this sample may be carry-over from other donors' samples. V gene TRBV6-5 combines with J gene TRBJ2-7, with D perhaps TRBD1 or TRBD2 (6 bases each). The CDR3 protein is CASSYSLGVGGIEQYF. The CDR3 DNA follows: TGTGCCAGCAGTTACTCGTTGGGGGTAGGGGGGATCGAGCAGTACTTC.